This T cell receptor (beta chain) was identified in a study of cytomegalovirus exposure and HLA in healthy donors. Study results and caveats: In the 95 to 150 validation repertoires, a later analysis found that first-cohort TCR clusters tended to co-occur. Among TCR sequences, most were rare, though some public TCRs appeared in many donors. It was reportedly the case that the classifier diagnosed cytomegalovirus status with high specificity and sensitivity.

Measured with immunoSEQ multiplex PCR; TCRdb has only the in-frame clones, and not every one. The sample contains 100,000 or so clones, 85% to 95% of which appear only once. The CDR3 loop spans 13 amino acids. Trimming took 2 bases from V and 7 from J, leaving 12 bases between them. Germline V gene lookup returns CDR1 SGHTA and CDR2 FQGTGA. Concerning this clone itself: The antigen is undetermined.

This sequence joins TRBV7-3 and TRBJ2-7, with D tentatively TRBD2 (5 bases). The source material was PBMCs. The clonotype comes from a woman aged 18-35 years in good health and CMV-seronegative. The chain's CDR3 is CASSLYGSGEQYF. DNA for the CDR3: TGTGCCAGCAGCTTATATGGCAGCGGAGAGCAGTACTTC.